The T cell receptor (beta chain) under discussion was sequenced for a study of cytomegalovirus exposure and HLA in healthy donors. About the study: Earlier sequencing of 150 million to 200 million T cells yielded about 120 million unique TCR beta sequences. Findings and limits, study-wide: Data from an earlier analysis indicated that most TCR beta V segments were productive either about 87% or about 30% of the time. Most subjects had HLA-A and HLA-B alleles reportedly predicted accurately by TCR beta sequences.

PCR was performed using 60 Vbeta and 13 Jbeta primers. Produced via immunoSEQ multiplex PCR; TCRdb's table is partial and in-frame only. The data contain about 82,000 clones, around 82% of them singletons. Germline CDR1 is MNHNY and CDR2 is SVGAGI (reference sequence). The CDR3 sequence is 16 residues long. With 7 bases removed from V and 4 bases from J, the gap between germline ends came to 20 bases. Comment on this clone: Its matching antigen is unknown.

The TCR was taken from a man between 50 and 59 years old in good health and CMV-seronegative. Material: PBMCs. The chain links TRBV6-6 to TRBJ1-5; no reliable D call. The CDR3 nucleotides are TGTGCCAGCACCCCTCGGGGAGGGAGGGAAAATCAGCCCCAGCATTTT. Encoded protein: CASTPRGGRENQPQHF.